The next 16 T cell receptor beta chains were all read from a single sample in a study of lymphopenia after photon versus proton radiotherapy. Here immunoSEQ multiplex PCR was the method, and the copy in TCRdb shows in-frame clones only, minus some. The table has some 30,000 clones, 90% seen once. The material sequenced was peripheral blood, taken from a patient treated with photon-based radiotherapy. Every receptor here comes from a woman aged 45-65 years with pancreatic cancer.

The chain uses TRBV6-1 and TRBJ2-7; D gene uncertain. The V gene's germline CDR1 is MNHNS and CDR2 SASEGT. Between the trimmed V and J ends, which lost 8 bases and 7 bases, there was a span of 15 bases. The CDR3 length is 12 residues. CDR3 region: CASLEVSVEQYF. DNA of the CDR3: TGTGCCAGCCTCGAAGTAAGTGTTGAGCAGTACTTC.

The CDR3 protein is CASSSRIAGSSYNEQFF. The DNA for the CDR3 is TGTGCCAGTAGTTCCCGAATAGCGGGGAGCTCCTACAATGAGCAGTTCTTC. The V and J genes are TRBV19 and TRBJ2-1; 8 bases are a match to TRBD2. The ends lost 5 bases at V and 0 bases at J; junction bases unmatched: 9. CDR3 size: 17 residues. Germline values: CDR1 LNHDA, CDR2 SQIVND (reference sequence). The whole variable domain, remainder taken from reference TRBV19 and TRBJ2-1, is DGGITQSPKYLFRKEGQNVTLSCEQNLNHDAMYWYRQDPGQGLRLIYYSQIVNDFQKGDIAEGYSVSREKKESFPLTVTSAQKNPTAFYLCASSSRIAGSSYNEQFFGPGTRLTVL.

The chain uses TRBV7-2 and TRBJ2-7; TRBD1 agrees at 9 bases. This CDR3 has 15 residues. Germline CDR1 and CDR2: SGHTA and FQGNSA. V was clipped by 5 bases and J by 3 bases; unmatched bases: 8. This CDR3 is CASSTPGQGVYEQYF. CDR3 sequence (DNA): TGTGCCAGCAGCACTCCGGGACAGGGCGTCTACGAGCAGTACTTC.

This chain joins TRBV4-1 and TRBJ1-1; D possibly corresponds to TRBD1 (5 bases). Germline V CDR1 and CDR2: MGHRA, YSYEKL. This CDR3 spans 13 amino acids. Trimming shortened V by 7 bases and J by 4 bases, and 13 bases separated the two germline ends. The CDR3 sequence: CASTDSHFTEAFF. The CDR3 DNA follows: TGCGCCAGCACTGACAGTCACTTCACTGAAGCTTTCTTT.

This chain uses TRBV29-1 with TRBJ2-7; D call uncertain. Trimming removed 6 bases from V and 5 bases from J, with 14 bases in between. Germline V gene data show CDR1 as SQVTM and CDR2 as ANQGSEA. The CDR3 spans 12 residues. CDR3 residues: CSVEPGTHEQYF. CDR3 DNA sequence: TGCAGCGTGGAACCCGGAACCCACGAGCAGTACTTC.

The chain uses TRBV6-1 and TRBJ2-5; D may be TRBD1 (5 bases). This CDR3 comprises 12 residues. Per germline, CDR1 MNHNS and CDR2 SASEGT. The V and J ends lost 6 bases and 5 bases respectively, with 10 bases between them. DNA of the CDR3: TGTGCCAGCAGGGGGCTTGGCGAGACCCAGTACTTC. This translates into CASRGLGETQYF.

The chain employs TRBV4-2 and TRBJ1-1, with 7 nucleotides matching TRBD1. This CDR3 is built from 15 residues. Losses at the gene ends were 5 bases for V and 1 base for J; bases not matched to a gene: 7. Germline V gene lookup returns CDR1 LGHNA and CDR2 YNFKEQ. The CDR3 is CASSGFRDRNTEAFF. CDR3 DNA sequence: TGTGCCAGCAGCGGATTCCGGGACAGGAACACTGAAGCTTTCTTT.

The chain uses TRBV4-2 and TRBJ2-7, with TRBD2 identical over 11 bases. The CDR3 runs 16 residues. Germline-derived CDR1 and CDR2 are LGHNA and YNFKEQ. V shed 0 bases, J shed 4 bases, and the junction held 5 bases outside the gene matches. CDR3 sequence (DNA): TGTGCCAGCAGCCAAGATCCTAGCGGGAGGCTATACGAGCAGTACTTC. Amino acids: CASSQDPSGRLYEQYF.

This chain joins TRBV7-8 and TRBJ2-1; 13 nucleotides align to TRBD2. CDR1 is SGHVS, CDR2 FQNEAQ, per germline. This CDR3 contains 16 residues. The ends lost 4 bases at V and 10 bases at J; junction bases unmatched: 10. CDR3: CASSSHGTSGIDEQFF. The CDR3 region has the DNA TGTGCCAGCAGCTCGCACGGGACTAGCGGGATAGACGAGCAGTTCTTC.

Points on this clone: At one of its ends the junction is not consistent with the germline gene, which may arise from a read error. This chain connects TRBV7-2 to TRBJ2-1, with 11 bases fitting TRBD2. The germline V gene encodes CDR1 SGHTA and CDR2 FQGNSA. This CDR3 comprises 16 residues. The CDR3 protein is CASSLGTSGSYNEQFF. CDR3 bases: TGTGCCAGCAGTTTAGGGACTAGCGGCTCCTACAATGAGCAGTTCTTC.

This chain joins TRBV7-9 and TRBJ1-1, with D uncertain. Trimming removed 1 base at V and 1 base at J, with 7 bases between. Germline loops: CDR1 SEHNR, CDR2 FQNEAQ (reference sequence). This CDR3 comprises 14 residues. The CDR3 here is CASSLVQSNTEAFF. The CDR3 nucleotides read TGTGCCAGCAGCTTAGTACAGTCGAACACTGAAGCTTTCTTT. Full variable domain (remainder filled in from reference TRBV7-9 and TRBJ1-1): DTGVSQNPRHKITKRGQNVTFRCDPISEHNRLYWYRQTLGQGPEFLTYFQNEAQLEKSRLLSDRFSAERPKGSFSTLEIQRTEQGDSAMYLCASSLVQSNTEAFFGQGTRLTVV.

The chain links TRBV5-8 to TRBJ2-5; possible D gene TRBD1, 5 bases. Looked up from germline, CDR1 is SGHTS and CDR2 is YDEGEE. The length of the CDR3 is 14 residues. V lost 4 bases, J lost 5 bases, and 15 bases lay in between. CDR3 DNA: TGTGCCAGCAGCCCCCGACAGTTCCCCGAGACCCAGTACTTC. This gives the protein CASSPRQFPETQYF.

The chain has TRBV5-1 and TRBJ1-5; maybe TRBD1 (5 bases). CDR1 is SGHRS and CDR2 is YFSETQ in the germline V gene. The V gene lost 0 bases and the J gene lost 7 bases, with 8 bases spanning the gap. The CDR3 runs to 13 residues. The CDR3 loop reads CASSLGGDQPQHF. CDR3 coding DNA: TGCGCCAGCAGCTTGGGAGGGGACCAGCCCCAGCATTTT.

This rearrangement joins TRBV15 to TRBJ2-1; D is possibly TRBD1 (6 bases). CDR1 and CDR2 from the germline V gene are LNHNV and YYDKDF (reference sequence). Trimming took off 4 bases at V and 0 bases at J, with 16 bases between the two ends. This CDR3 has 17 residues. DNA for the CDR3: TGTGCCACCAGCAAAAGCCAGGGGACGATCTCCTACAATGAGCAGTTCTTC. This encodes CATSKSQGTISYNEQFF.

By its share, this clone is medium-sized. The chain has TRBV6-6 and TRBJ1-4, with 7 bases that match TRBD1. J lost 7 bases, V lost 6 bases, and 8 bases had no gene match. Germline values: CDR1 MNHNY, CDR2 SVGAGI (reference sequence). The CDR3 has 14 amino acids. The CDR3 reads CASRERQGSEKLFF. The CDR3 nucleotides read TGTGCCAGCAGGGAACGACAGGGAAGTGAAAAACTGTTTTTT.

V and J are TRBV6-5 and TRBJ2-1, with a weak D call TRBD2 (6 bases). This CDR3 is 15 amino acids long. Germline values: CDR1 MNHEY, CDR2 SVGAGI. V lost 0 bases and J 8 bases, leaving 14 bases between the germline ends. CDR3 region: CASSYSVAGSDEQFF. The CDR3, as DNA: TGTGCCAGCAGTTACTCGGTAGCCGGGAGTGATGAGCAGTTCTTC.